One sample yielded the 17 T cell receptor beta chains listed below, sequenced in a study of cytomegalovirus exposure and HLA in healthy donors. Primers: 60 Vbeta forward and 13 Jbeta reverse. TCRdb's table, derived via immunoSEQ multiplex PCR, lists solely in-frame clones and lacks some. This sample has more than 150,000 clones, with over 60% found just once. The material sequenced was PBMCs. The source of these receptors is a man in his late teens or twenties in good health and CMV-seronegative.

The rearrangement joins TRBV2 to TRBJ2-2, with 7 bases that match TRBD1. This CDR3 has 14 residues. CDR1 and CDR2 from the germline V gene are SNHLY and FYNNEI. V dropped 7 bases and J dropped 4; count of bases not matched to a gene: 6. The CDR3 sequence: CASKRDSPTGELFF. The CDR3 DNA sequence: TGTGCCAGCAAACGGGACAGTCCCACCGGGGAGCTGTTTTTT.

The chain recombines TRBV6-5 with TRBJ1-2; 10 bases line up with TRBD1. The germline V gene encodes CDR1 MNHEY and CDR2 SVGAGI. The CDR3 runs 14 residues. J was trimmed by 5 bases and V by 2 bases; bases with no gene match: 2. The CDR3 loop is CASSYGTGVYGYTF. The CDR3 DNA follows: TGTGCCAGCAGTTACGGGACAGGGGTTTATGGCTACACCTTC.

This clone has just a few counts. The chain couples TRBV29-1 to TRBJ2-7, with D tentatively TRBD2 (6 bases). V lost 4 bases and J 6 bases, leaving 10 bases between the germline ends. Looked up from germline, CDR1 is SQVTM and CDR2 is ANQGSEA. This CDR3 region has 11 residues. CDR3 sequence: CSVGRGGEQYF. CDR3 coding DNA: TGCAGCGTTGGTAGGGGAGGCGAGCAGTACTTC.

The chain joins TRBV9 to TRBJ2-7; TRBD2 agrees at 8 bases. The CDR3 has 16 amino acids. Unmatched junction bases numbered 12, after V lost 1 base and J lost 6 bases. Germline CDR1 reads SGDLS; CDR2 reads YYNGEE. CDR3 nucleotide sequence: TGTGCCAGCAGCGTATACGGGACGGGGGGGCGGGGCGAGCAGTACTTC. Translation gives CASSVYGTGGRGEQYF.

V and J are TRBV11-3 and TRBJ1-1, with D unresolved. V gave up 0 bases and J gave up 6 bases, with 8 bases separating them. Germline V gene sequence: CDR1 SGHNT, CDR2 YENEEA. There are 13 residues in the CDR3. In DNA, the CDR3 is TGTGCCAGCAGCTTAGAGGAGACGGCTGAAGCTTTCTTT. Its protein is CASSLEETAEAFF.

With regard to this clone: One junction end does not reproduce the germline sequence, and a read error may be involved. The chain employs TRBV14 and TRBJ1-2; TRBD1 matches at 10 bases. CDR1 and CDR2 (germline): SGHDN, FVKESK. The CDR3 loop spans 14 amino acids. The CDR3 loop reads CASSQAAGTGVPAF. CDR3 DNA sequence: TGTGCCAGCAGCCAAGCGGCTGGGACAGGGGTGCCTGCCTTC.

This sequence joins TRBV7-2 and TRBJ2-5; 7 bases are a match to TRBD2. Germline V gene data show CDR1 as SGHTA and CDR2 as FQGNSA. J lost 0 bases, V lost 7 bases, and 5 bases had no gene match. The CDR3 contains 14 residues. In DNA form, the CDR3 reads TGTGCCAGCAAGAGCGGGGTATACCAAGAGACCCAGTACTTC. It is translated as CASKSGVYQETQYF.

CDR3 nucleotide sequence: TGTGCCAGCAGCTGGATAAAGGGGGAGACCCAGTACTTC. As protein: CASSWIKGETQYF. The J gene is TRBJ2-5, the V gene TRBV7-9; D may be TRBD1 (5 bases). The CDR3 consists of 13 residues. CDR1 is SEHNR, CDR2 FQNEAQ, per germline (reference sequence). Between the trimmed V and J ends, which lost 4 bases and 5 bases, there was a span of 11 bases.

The rearrangement joins TRBV5-4 to TRBJ1-1; the D gene is possibly TRBD1 (5 bases). The CDR3 sequence is 11 residues long. Germline V CDR1 and CDR2: SGHNT, YYREEE (reference sequence). Trimming shortened V by 3 bases and J by 11 bases, and 11 bases separated the two germline ends. The CDR3 sequence: CASSSGLNAFF. The DNA for the CDR3 is TGTGCCAGCAGCTCGGGACTGAACGCTTTCTTT.

To note about this clone: At one end the junction does not follow the germline gene, possibly because of a read error. The V gene is TRBV7-7, the J gene TRBJ2-7; TRBD1 matches at 9 bases. This CDR3 is 14 amino acids long. Per the germline V gene, CDR1 is SSHAT and CDR2 is FNYEAQ (reference sequence). In nucleotides, the CDR3 is TGTGCTAGCAGCTTAGAGGGACAGGGCTACGAGCAGTACTTC. It is translated as CASSLEGQGYEQYF. Full variable domain (outside the CDR3, taken from reference TRBV7-7 and TRBJ2-7): GAGVSQSPRYKVTKRGQDVTLRCDPISSHATLYWYQQALGQGPEFLTYFNYEAQPDKSGLPSDRFSAERPEGSISTLTIQRTEQRDSAMYRCASSLEGQGYEQYFGPGTRLTVT.

The genes are TRBV7-9 and TRBJ2-7, with a possible D match to TRBD1 (6 bases). Trimming removed 1 base at V and 5 bases at J, with 12 bases between. The CDR3 sequence is 14 residues long. CDR1 and CDR2 (germline): SEHNR, FQNEAQ (reference sequence). CDR3 DNA sequence: TGTGCCAGCAGCTTAGGCCAGGGGTTCGACGAGCAGTACTTC. Protein product: CASSLGQGFDEQYF.

The chain employs TRBV7-9 and TRBJ2-3; the match to TRBD1 covers 11 bases. Germline assignment: CDR1 SEHNR and CDR2 FQNEAQ (reference sequence). The CDR3 runs 15 residues. V lost 4 bases and J lost 1; bases outside the gene matches: 1. The CDR3 is CASSWTGGGTDTQYF. Written as DNA, the CDR3 is TGTGCCAGCAGCTGGACAGGGGGCGGCACAGATACGCAGTATTTT.

This sequence joins TRBV27 and TRBJ2-4, with D possibly being TRBD2 (6 bases). Trimming removed 3 bases at V and 7 bases at J, with 10 bases between. Looked up from germline, CDR1 is MNHEY and CDR2 is SMNVEV (reference sequence). The CDR3 length is 13 residues. DNA of the CDR3: TGTGCCAGCAGTTTGGGGAGGATGAACATTCAGTACTTC. Protein sequence: CASSLGRMNIQYF.

This chain connects TRBV28 to TRBJ2-3; TRBD2 matches at 8 bases. Germline assignment: CDR1 MDHEN and CDR2 SYDVKM. Trimming at V came to 4 bases and at J to 2 bases, leaving 11 bases not matched to a gene. This CDR3 has 17 residues. The CDR3 sequence is CASSSLGLAGHTDTQYF. CDR3 nucleotide sequence: TGTGCCAGCAGTTCCCTCGGCCTAGCGGGCCACACAGATACGCAGTATTTT.

The gene calls are TRBV28 and TRBJ1-6; a weak D match, TRBD1 (6 bases). V was shortened by 3 bases and J by 4 bases, with 13 bases between the two germline ends. CDR1 MDHEN and CDR2 SYDVKM come from the germline V gene. The CDR3 spans 16 residues. The CDR3 bases are TGTGCCAGCAGTTTTTCCAGGGGACATTATAATTCACCCCTCCACTTT. As protein: CASSFSRGHYNSPLHF. The variable domain in full, completed from reference TRBV28 and TRBJ1-6, reads DVKVTQSSRYLVKRTGEKVFLECVQDMDHENMFWYRQDPGLGLRLIYFSYDVKMKEKGDIPEGYSVSREKKERFSLILESASTNQTSMYLCASSFSRGHYNSPLHFGNGTRLTVT.

The rearrangement uses TRBV4-1 and TRBJ1-2; D perhaps matches TRBD1 (5 bases). CDR1 MGHRA and CDR2 YSYEKL come from the germline V gene. Between the trimmed V and J ends, which lost 6 bases and 3 bases, there was a span of 14 bases. The CDR3 covers 14 residues. This CDR3 is CASSGATGDYGYTF. The CDR3 DNA sequence: TGCGCCAGCAGTGGGGCCACGGGTGACTATGGCTACACCTTC.

For the CDR3, the DNA is TGTGCCAGCAGTACCACAGGGGGCGCGATTGGAAACACCATATATTTT. Translation: CASSTTGGAIGNTIYF. The chain combines TRBV5-4 with TRBJ1-3; TRBD1 agrees at 9 bases. CDR3 size: 16 residues. Germline CDR1 SGHNT, CDR2 YYREEE (reference sequence). V shed 5 bases and J 3 bases; nucleotides not matched to a gene: 9.